Following are 8 T cell receptor beta chains from one sample sequenced in a study of T cell repertoires in cytomegalovirus infection. Using its own MiXCR run on the reads, TCRdb lists one record per CDR3 protein. The sample shows about 230,000 distinct CDR3 sequences, 20% to 25% of them seen only once. Source material: CD8+ T cells from PBMCs. All receptors come from a human donor in good health (CMV status not recorded). Some clones in this sample may be carry-over from other donors' samples.

The chain is built from TRBV7-9 and TRBJ2-2; 11 bases map to TRBD2. This CDR3 contains 16 residues. Germline CDR1 is SEHNR and CDR2 is FQNEAQ (reference sequence). After removal of 4 bases from V and 5 bases from J, the junction contained 6 bases not matched to a gene. CDR3 sequence: CASSSLAGGATGELFF. CDR3 DNA: TGTGCCAGCAGCTCGCTAGCGGGGGGCGCTACCGGGGAGCTGTTTTTT.

This clonotype was recorded a few times. The chain links TRBV4-1 to TRBJ2-1; D is undetermined. Germline CDR1 reads MGHRA; CDR2 reads YSYEKL. This CDR3 comprises 15 residues. The germline V and J ends were trimmed by 1 base and 3 bases, with 10 bases remaining between them. The CDR3 bases are TGCGCCAGCAGCCAAGTTGCCCCCGGCTACAATGAGCAGTTCTTC. Its translation: CASSQVAPGYNEQFF.

This chain links TRBV27 with TRBJ1-2; no clear D. V was pared by 6 bases and J by 0 bases, with 11 bases between. The germline gives CDR1 MNHEY, CDR2 SMNVEV (reference sequence). The CDR3 totals 14 residues. The CDR3 DNA sequence: TGTGCCAGCAGCGCGGCTGGCTCTAACTATGGCTACACCTTC. Protein: CASSAAGSNYGYTF.

This chain connects TRBV29-1 to TRBJ1-1; D not certain. Looked up from germline, CDR1 is SQVTM and CDR2 is ANQGSEA. This CDR3 has 12 amino acids. V gave up 5 bases and J gave up 4 bases, with 11 bases separating them. The CDR3 loop is CSVFLGSTEAFF. Here the CDR3 DNA reads TGCAGCGTTTTCCTGGGCTCCACTGAAGCTTTCTTT.

This clonotype was counted a few times. J is TRBJ1-1 and V is TRBV5-1; D is undetermined. The V gene lost 2 bases and the J gene lost 5 bases, with 10 bases spanning the gap. The CDR3 extends over 13 amino acids. Germline-derived CDR1 and CDR2 are SGHRS and YFSETQ. This chain's CDR3 is CASSLRKDTEAFF. The CDR3 DNA follows: TGCGCCAGCAGCTTAAGAAAGGATACTGAAGCTTTCTTT.

The chain employs TRBV7-8 and TRBJ2-1; possibly TRBD1 for D (5 bases). V lost 1 base, J lost 6 bases, and 13 bases lay in between. The CDR3 has 15 residues. Germline CDR1 is SGHVS and CDR2 is FQNEAQ. This CDR3 reads CASSLVAGSINEQFF. CDR3 nucleotide sequence: TGTGCCAGCAGCTTAGTGGCAGGGTCAATCAATGAGCAGTTCTTC. Full variable domain (missing parts from reference TRBV7-8 and TRBJ2-1): GAGVSQSPRYKVAKRGQDVALRCDPISGHVSLFWYQQALGQGPEFLTYFQNEAQLDKSGLPSDRFFAERPEGSVSTLKIQRTQQEDSAVYLCASSLVAGSINEQFFGPGTRLTVL.

This clonotype was seen only a few times. This chain joins TRBV2 and TRBJ2-4, with a possible D match to TRBD2 (5 bases). V lost 8 bases to trimming and J lost 5 bases, with 10 bases between them. Germline values: CDR1 SNHLY, CDR2 FYNNEI. The CDR3 runs 12 residues. The CDR3 sequence: CASLTGENIQYF. The CDR3 DNA reads as TGTGCCAGCCTGACCGGGGAAAACATTCAGTACTTC. Together with reference TRBV2 and TRBJ2-4, the CDR3 gives the full variable domain: EPEVTQTPSHQVTQMGQEVILRCVPISNHLYFYWYRQILGQKVEFLVSFYNNEISEKSEIFDDQFSVERPDGSNFTLKIRSTKLEDSAMYFCASLTGENIQYFGAGTRLSVL.

This clonotype came up many times. The J gene is TRBJ2-5, the V gene TRBV7-2; 15 positions match TRBD2. The V segment lost 5 bases and the J segment 0 bases; nucleotides outside the gene matches: 19. The CDR3 is 22 residues long. Germline V lookup: CDR1 SGHTA, CDR2 FQGNSA. CDR3 nucleotide sequence: TGTGCCAGCAGCCTACCGCATTATTCCGGGACTAGCGGGGGGCATTACCAAGAGACCCAGTACTTC. Translation: CASSLPHYSGTSGGHYQETQYF. The complete variable domain, with remaining parts taken from reference TRBV7-2 and TRBJ2-5, reads GAGVSQSPSNKVTEKGKDVELRCDPISGHTALYWYRQSLGQGLEFLIYFQGNSAPDKSGLPSDRFSAERTGGSVSTLTIQRTQQEDSAVYLCASSLPHYSGTSGGHYQETQYFGPGTRLLVL.